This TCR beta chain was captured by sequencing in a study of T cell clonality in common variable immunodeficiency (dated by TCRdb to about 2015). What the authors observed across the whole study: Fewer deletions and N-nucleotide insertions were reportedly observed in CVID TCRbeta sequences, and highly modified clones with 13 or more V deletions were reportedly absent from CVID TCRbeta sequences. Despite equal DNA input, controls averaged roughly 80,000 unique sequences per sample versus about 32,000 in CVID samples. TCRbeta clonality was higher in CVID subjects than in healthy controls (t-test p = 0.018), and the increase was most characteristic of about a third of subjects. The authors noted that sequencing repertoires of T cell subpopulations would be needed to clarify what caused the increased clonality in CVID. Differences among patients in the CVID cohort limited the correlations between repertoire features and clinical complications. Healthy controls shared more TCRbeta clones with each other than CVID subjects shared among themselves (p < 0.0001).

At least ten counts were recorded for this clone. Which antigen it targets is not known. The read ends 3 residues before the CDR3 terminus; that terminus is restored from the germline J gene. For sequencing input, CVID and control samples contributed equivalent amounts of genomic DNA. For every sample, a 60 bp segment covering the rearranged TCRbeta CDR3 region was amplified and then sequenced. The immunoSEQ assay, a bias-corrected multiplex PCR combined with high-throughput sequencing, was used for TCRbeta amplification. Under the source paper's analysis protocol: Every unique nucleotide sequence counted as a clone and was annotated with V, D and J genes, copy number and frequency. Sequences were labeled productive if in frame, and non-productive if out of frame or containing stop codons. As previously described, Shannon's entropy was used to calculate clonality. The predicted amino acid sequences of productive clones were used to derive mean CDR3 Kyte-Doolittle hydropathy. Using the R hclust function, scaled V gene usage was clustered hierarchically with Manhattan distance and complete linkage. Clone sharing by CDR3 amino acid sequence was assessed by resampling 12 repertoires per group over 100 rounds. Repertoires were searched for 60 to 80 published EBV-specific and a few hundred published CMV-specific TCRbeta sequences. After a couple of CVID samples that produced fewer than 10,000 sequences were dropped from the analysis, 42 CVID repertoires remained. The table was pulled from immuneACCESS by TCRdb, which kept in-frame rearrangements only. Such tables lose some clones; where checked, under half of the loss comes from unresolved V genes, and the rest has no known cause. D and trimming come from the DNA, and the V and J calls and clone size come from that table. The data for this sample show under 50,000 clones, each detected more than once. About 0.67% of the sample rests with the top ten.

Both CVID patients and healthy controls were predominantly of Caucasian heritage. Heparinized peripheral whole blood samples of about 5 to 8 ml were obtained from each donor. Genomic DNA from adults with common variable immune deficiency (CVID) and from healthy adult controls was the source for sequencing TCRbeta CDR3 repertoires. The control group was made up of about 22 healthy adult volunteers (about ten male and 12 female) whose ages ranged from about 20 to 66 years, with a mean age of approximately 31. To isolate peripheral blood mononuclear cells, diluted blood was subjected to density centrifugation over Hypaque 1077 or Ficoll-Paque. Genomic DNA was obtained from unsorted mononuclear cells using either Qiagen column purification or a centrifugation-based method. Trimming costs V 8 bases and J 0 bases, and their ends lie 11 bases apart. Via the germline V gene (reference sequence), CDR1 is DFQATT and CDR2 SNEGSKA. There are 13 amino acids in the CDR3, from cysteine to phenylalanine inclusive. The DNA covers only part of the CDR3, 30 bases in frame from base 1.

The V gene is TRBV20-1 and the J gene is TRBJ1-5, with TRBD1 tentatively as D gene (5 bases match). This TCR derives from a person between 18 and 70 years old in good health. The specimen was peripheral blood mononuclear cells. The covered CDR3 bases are TGCAGTTCGATACAGGATAGCAATCAGCCC. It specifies CSSIQDSNQP. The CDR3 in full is CSSIQDSNQPQHF.